The clone carrying this TCR beta chain was seen a few times. Its antigen is as yet unknown. The germline V gene has CDR1 DFQATT and CDR2 SNEGSKA (reference sequence). J was trimmed by 1 base and V by 5 bases; bases with no gene match: 9. The CDR3 runs 15 residues. The sample is drawn from a study of T-cell memory formation after mild COVID-19. Study at large: Clusters of TCRs were largely donor specific.

5'RACE primed at constant segments yielded TCR alpha and TCR beta cDNA libraries bearing sample barcodes and UMIs. Each CDR3 protein is one row after TCRdb ran MiXCR on the 5' RACE reads. Of approximately 570,000 distinct CDR3 sequences in the sample, roughly 18% are singletons; the top ten hold approximately 12%. Study conclusions and caveats: Contracting CD4+ clones sat mainly in CM and EM; CD8+ in EMRA. CD4+ bias marked clones expanding day 15 to 37, unlike balanced contracting clones.

The sequenced sample was PBMCs or a T cell subset sorted from them (not recorded which). The chain uses TRBV20-1 and TRBJ2-3, with 7 bases matching TRBD2. This TCR was sampled from an adult woman who had mild COVID-19 (a few samples of this study predate the infection). Cell type and time point are not known. CDR3 residues: CSAFQAGKGTDTQYF. CDR3 in DNA: TGCAGTGCTTTTCAAGCGGGAAAGGGCACAGATACGCAGTATTTT.